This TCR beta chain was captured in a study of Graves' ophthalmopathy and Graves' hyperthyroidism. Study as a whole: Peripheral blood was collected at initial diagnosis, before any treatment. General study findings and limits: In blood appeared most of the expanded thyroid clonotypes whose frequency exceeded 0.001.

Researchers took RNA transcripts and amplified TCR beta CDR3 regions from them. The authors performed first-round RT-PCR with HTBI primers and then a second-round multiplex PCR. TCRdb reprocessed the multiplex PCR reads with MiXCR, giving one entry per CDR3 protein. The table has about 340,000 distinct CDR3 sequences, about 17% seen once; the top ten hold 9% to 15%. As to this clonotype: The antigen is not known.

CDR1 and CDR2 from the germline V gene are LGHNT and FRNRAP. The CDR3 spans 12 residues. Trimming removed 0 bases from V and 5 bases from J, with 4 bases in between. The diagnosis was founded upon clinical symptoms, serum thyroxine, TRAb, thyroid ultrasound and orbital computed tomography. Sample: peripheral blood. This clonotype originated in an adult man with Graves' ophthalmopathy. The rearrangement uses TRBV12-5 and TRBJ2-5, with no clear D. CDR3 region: CASGLVLETQYF. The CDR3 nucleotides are TGTGCTAGTGGTTTGGTACTTGAGACCCAGTACTTC.